Listed below are T cell receptor beta chains from one sample, sequenced in a study of T cells in Graves' hyperthyroidism and ophthalmopathy. TCRdb re-called the multiplex PCR reads with MiXCR, one entry per CDR3 protein. This table has 450,000 to 700,000 distinct CDR3 sequences, roughly 46% appearing once. The sample taken for sequencing was peripheral blood or thyroid tissue (not recorded which). These receptors all come from a woman aged 18-29 years with Graves' hyperthyroidism. Both conserved end residues are part of each CDR3. The D gene is left open where the match is weak. Clone sizes are given selectively: once, few, many, or a class where the clone is expanded.

CDR3 protein	CDR3 DNA	D gene	clone size	V gene	J gene
CASSQGGRERYF	TGCGCCAGCAGCCAAGGGGGTCGGGAGCGGTACTTC	.	.	TRBV4-3	TRBJ2-7
CASASSLAALTVEETQYF	TGCGCCAGTGCCAGCAGCTTAGCGGCCCTGACCGTCGAAGAGACCCAGTACTTC	.	.	TRBV10-1	TRBJ2-5
CASSPTGRDSPLHF	TGTGCCAGCAGCCCGACCGGCAGGGATTCACCCCTCCACTTT	.	many	TRBV7-6	TRBJ1-6
CASSHPKGVEQYF	TGTGCCAGCAGTCACCCTAAGGGGGTCGAGCAGTACTTC	.	many	TRBV12-3/TRBV12-4	TRBJ2-7
CASSYSWQGRWTEAFF	TGTGCCAGCAGTTACTCCTGGCAGGGAAGGTGGACTGAAGCTTTCTTT	.	many	TRBV6-5	TRBJ1-1
CASGTGTVNTGELFF	TGTGCCAGCGGAACCGGGACAGTCAACACCGGGGAGCTGTTTTTT	TRBD1	.	TRBV6-6	TRBJ2-2
CATSIARVDTGELFF	TGTGCCACCAGCATAGCTAGGGTAGACACCGGGGAGCTGTTTTTT	.	.	TRBV15	TRBJ2-2
CSARSGYNEQFSGANVLTF	TGCAGTGCTAGGAGCGGGTACAATGAGCAGTTCTCTGGGGCCAACGTCCTGACTTTC	.	.	TRBV20-1	TRBJ2-6
CASSLNGSPLHF	TGTGCCAGCAGTTTAAATGGTTCACCCCTCCACTTT	.	many	TRBV27	TRBJ1-6
CAWSVGMGAGELFF	TGTGCCTGGAGTGTAGGAATGGGAGCCGGGGAGCTGTTTTTT	.	.	TRBV30	TRBJ2-2
CASSLHNRDVAGNTF	TGTGCCAGTAGTCTCCACAACAGGGACGTCGCTGGAAACACCTTC	.	once	TRBV19	TRBJ1-2
CASSDYGNTEAFF	TGTGCCAGCAGTGATTACGGAAACACTGAAGCTTTCTTT	.	many	TRBV6-1	TRBJ1-1
CASSQGQSGEGETQYF	TGTGCCAGCAGCCAGGGACAGTCCGGGGAGGGAGAGACCCAGTACTTC	.	.	TRBV7-2	TRBJ2-5
CASSIGFKDRDAYEQYF	TGTGCCAGTAGTATCGGGTTTAAGGACAGGGATGCCTACGAGCAGTACTTC	TRBD1	few	TRBV19	TRBJ2-7
CASSLGCGDRSYEQYF	TGTGCCAGCAGCCTAGGTTGTGGAGACAGAAGCTACGAGCAGTACTTC	.	many	TRBV12-3/TRBV12-4	TRBJ2-7
CASSITGPREFF	TGTGCCAGCAGCATAACAGGACCGAGGGAGTTCTTC	.	few	TRBV13	TRBJ2-1
CASSSPLGSNQPQHF	TGTGCCAGTAGTTCGCCCCTTGGGAGCAATCAGCCCCAGCATTTT	.	many	TRBV19	TRBJ1-5
CASSEAGPKWEGVPGELFF	TGTGCCAGCAGTGAAGCCGGTCCCAAGTGGGAGGGAGTGCCCGGGGAGCTGTTTTTT	TRBD2	many	TRBV2	TRBJ2-2
CSVGQSDGYTF	TGCAGCGTGGGACAGTCCGATGGCTACACCTTC	TRBD1	.	TRBV29-1	TRBJ1-2
CASSFEWAGGELFF	TGCGCCAGCAGCTTCGAATGGGCTGGTGGGGAGCTGTTTTTT	.	many	TRBV5-1	TRBJ2-2
CASSPKEPTKETQYF	TGCGCCAGCAGCCCGAAAGAGCCCACCAAAGAGACCCAGTACTTC	.	many	TRBV5-1	TRBJ2-5
CASSEGGGVRGLWGEQYF	TGTGCCAGCAGTGAAGGTGGCGGAGTCAGGGGCTTGTGGGGCGAGCAGTACTTC	.	many	TRBV6-1	TRBJ2-7
CASSQDRDEQFF	TGTGCCAGCAGCCAAGATAGAGATGAGCAGTTCTTC	.	few	TRBV4-2	TRBJ2-1
CASSQGPLYEQYF	TGCGCCAGCAGCCAAGGTCCGTTATACGAGCAGTACTTC	.	many	TRBV4-1	TRBJ2-7
CATKGTNEAFF	TGTGCCACCAAGGGAACTAATGAAGCTTTCTTT	.	.	TRBV12-3/TRBV12-4	TRBJ1-1
CASSGLAAADTQYF	TGTGCCAGCAGTGGGCTAGCGGCGGCAGATACGCAGTATTTT	TRBD2	once	TRBV2	TRBJ2-3
CASSIKASYSNQPQHF	TGTGCCAGTAGTATTAAGGCATCATATAGCAATCAGCCCCAGCATTTT	.	once	TRBV19	TRBJ1-5
CASRRTGESNQPQHF	TGTGCCAGCAGACGGACAGGCGAGAGCAATCAGCCCCAGCATTTT	TRBD1	many	TRBV6-5	TRBJ1-5
CASSQIPGQGTNTEAFF	TGCGCCAGCAGCCAGATACCGGGACAGGGGACGAACACTGAAGCTTTCTTT	TRBD1	few	TRBV4-1	TRBJ1-1
CATREGEETQYF	TGTGCCACCAGAGAGGGGGAAGAGACCCAGTACTTC	.	.	TRBV10-3	TRBJ2-5
CASSSGLGGEQYF	TGTGCCAGCAGCTCGGGACTAGGCGGCGAGCAGTACTTC	TRBD2	many	TRBV7-3	TRBJ2-7
CASSPWTENYGYTF	TGTGCCAGCAGCCCTTGGACAGAGAACTATGGCTACACCTTC	.	many	TRBV9	TRBJ1-2
CASSLKTAANTGELFF	TGTGCCAGCAGCCTTAAGACAGCGGCGAACACCGGGGAGCTGTTTTTT	.	many	TRBV7-2	TRBJ2-2
CASSQDIWRADTDTQYF	TGTGCCAGCAGCCAAGATATATGGAGGGCCGACACAGATACGCAGTATTTT	.	.	TRBV7-3	TRBJ2-3
CSARDLGQGTYEQYF	TGCAGTGCTAGAGATTTGGGACAGGGTACCTACGAGCAGTACTTC	TRBD1	many	TRBV20-1	TRBJ2-7
CATSQAGREETQYF	TGTGCCACCAGCCAGGCAGGGAGGGAAGAGACCCAGTACTTC	TRBD2	many	TRBV15	TRBJ2-5
CASSDEVRLPYNEQFF	TGTGCCAGCAGTGATGAGGTGCGGCTGCCCTACAATGAGCAGTTCTTC	.	few	TRBV2	TRBJ2-1
CASSRGTGGLTGELFF	TGTGCCAGTAGTAGAGGGACAGGGGGCCTAACCGGGGAGCTGTTTTTT	TRBD1	few	TRBV19	TRBJ2-2
CASRTDSSNTEAFF	TGTGCCAGCAGAACTGACAGCTCGAACACTGAAGCTTTCTTT	.	many	TRBV6-6	TRBJ1-1
CASSHRRGGPDTQYF	TGTGCCAGCAGCCACAGACGGGGGGGACCTGATACGCAGTATTTT	TRBD2	few	TRBV7-8	TRBJ2-3
CASSTVPLDTQYF	TGTGCCAGTAGTACCGTGCCTCTAGATACGCAGTATTTT	.	.	TRBV19	TRBJ2-3
CASSHQPGGYPGELFF	TGCGCCAGCAGCCACCAGCCGGGGGGATACCCCGGGGAGCTGTTTTTT	TRBD2	.	TRBV4-1	TRBJ2-2
CASEGPTTEAFF	TGTGCCAGCGAAGGTCCGACGACTGAAGCTTTCTTT	.	.	TRBV6-4	TRBJ1-1
CAISESILTGRSDSPLHF	TGTGCCATCAGTGAGTCGATTCTGACAGGGAGAAGTGATTCACCCCTCCACTTT	TRBD1	many	TRBV10-3	TRBJ1-6
CSVGVQGGQLLANYGYTF	TGCAGCGTCGGCGTTCAAGGGGGACAACTGTTAGCTAACTATGGCTACACCTTC	.	.	TRBV29-1	TRBJ1-2